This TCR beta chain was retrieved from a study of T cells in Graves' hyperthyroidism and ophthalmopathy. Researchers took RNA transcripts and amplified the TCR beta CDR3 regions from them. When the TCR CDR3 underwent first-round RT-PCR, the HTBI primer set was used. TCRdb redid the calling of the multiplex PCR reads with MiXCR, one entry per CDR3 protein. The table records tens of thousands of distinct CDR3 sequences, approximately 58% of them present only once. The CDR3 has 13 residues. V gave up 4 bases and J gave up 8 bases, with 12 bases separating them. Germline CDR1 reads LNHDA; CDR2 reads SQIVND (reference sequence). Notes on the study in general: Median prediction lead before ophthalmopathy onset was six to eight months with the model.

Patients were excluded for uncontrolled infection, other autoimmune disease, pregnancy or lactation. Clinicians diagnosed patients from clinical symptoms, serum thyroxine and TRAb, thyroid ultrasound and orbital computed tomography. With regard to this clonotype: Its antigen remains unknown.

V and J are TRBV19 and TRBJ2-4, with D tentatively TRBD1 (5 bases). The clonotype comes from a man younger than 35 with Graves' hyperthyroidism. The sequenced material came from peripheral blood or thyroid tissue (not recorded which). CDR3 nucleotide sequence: TGTGCCAGTAGTAAGGACAACCCTCACATTCAGTACTTC. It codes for CASSKDNPHIQYF.